Below, one TCR beta chain is given with its context. Some clones are missing from TCRdb's copy, which holds only in-frame ones; the method was immunoSEQ multiplex PCR. The sample carries some 78,000 clones, 90% recorded once. The CDR3 totals 15 residues. The V and J ends lost 4 bases and 5 bases, in that order; junction bases with no gene match: 6. Germline values: CDR1 SGHNT, CDR2 YYREEE (reference sequence). The sample comes from a study of blood T cell repertoires in COVID-19. Study information: The origin of the acute and convalescent COVID-19 samples was the United States, Italy and Spain. Nucleic acid was either cDNA or gDNA, and it came from T cells, B-cell-depleted T cells, or PBMCs.

Sequenced material: peripheral blood. V usage is TRBV5-4 and J usage is TRBJ1-6; 7 bases agree with TRBD1. The clonotype was recovered from a woman aged 80 or over with active or convalescent COVID-19. DNA of the CDR3: TGTGCCAGCAGCCCTAATACAGGGGATAATTCACCCCTCCACTTT. It codes for CASSPNTGDNSPLHF.